The 15 T cell receptor beta chains below were found in one sample sequenced in a study of T-cell reconstitution after alpha-beta-depleted transplantation in children. Unique molecular identifiers were incorporated during preparation of the TCRbeta library. Via MiXCR, TCRdb re-called the PCR reads, giving one row per CDR3 protein. The table includes just over 950,000 distinct CDR3 sequences, about 31% detected once. Sequences were derived from PBMCs, mostly from graft donor cells, sampled 360 days after TCRalphabeta/CD19-depleted stem cell transplant. These receptors all come from a boy under two years old who had a stem cell transplant for SCID, so the T cells may come from the graft donor.

The sample holds a few counts of this clonotype. The CDR3 coding sequence is TGTGCCAGCAGCACACGACAGGGCTCCTACAATGAGCAGTTCTTC. As protein: CASSTRQGSYNEQFF. This chain links TRBV7-9 with TRBJ2-1, with 7 bases that match TRBD1. This CDR3 contains 15 residues. Germline trimming cut 5 bases from V and 0 bases from J; bases unmatched to any gene: 4. Germline V gene lookup returns CDR1 SEHNR and CDR2 FQNEAQ (reference sequence).

J is TRBJ2-7 and V is TRBV11-2; D tentatively reads TRBD1 or TRBD2 (6 bases each). The CDR3 extends over 14 amino acids. Germline V gives CDR1 SGHAT, CDR2 FQNNGV. Trimming removed 3 bases at V and 2 bases at J, with 11 bases between. The CDR3 protein is CASSLRDNPYEQYF. CDR3 DNA sequence: TGTGCCAGCAGCTTGCGGGACAACCCCTACGAGCAGTACTTC.

This clonotype occurred a few times. The chain links TRBV20-1 to TRBJ1-3, with D unclear. Germline V gene sequence: CDR1 DFQATT, CDR2 SNEGSKA (reference sequence). The ends were cut back, 1 base at V and 0 bases at J, with 4 bases in the middle. The CDR3 runs to 13 residues. This chain's CDR3 is CSARVISGNTIYF. Written as DNA, the CDR3 is TGCAGTGCTAGAGTAATCTCTGGAAACACCATATATTTT.

This clonotype has just a few counts. The chain employs TRBV5-6 and TRBJ1-3, with no clear D. CDR1 and CDR2 (germline): SGHDT, YYEEEE. The V and J ends lost 1 base and 0 bases respectively, with 8 bases between them. There are 15 residues in the CDR3. The CDR3 reads CASSLFGVSGNTIYF. CDR3 nucleotide sequence: TGTGCCAGCAGCTTGTTCGGGGTCTCTGGAAACACCATATATTTT. Full variable domain (rest looked up from reference TRBV5-6 and TRBJ1-3): DAGVTQSPTHLIKTRGQQVTLRCSPKSGHDTVSWYQQALGQGPQFIFQYYEEEERQRGNFPDRFSGHQFPNYSSELNVNALLLGDSALYLCASSLFGVSGNTIYFGEGSWLTVV.

The gene calls are TRBV14 and TRBJ2-2, with D perhaps TRBD1 (5 bases). This CDR3 has 14 residues. In germline, CDR1 is SGHDN, CDR2 FVKESK. The V and J ends lost 5 bases and 4 bases respectively, with 11 bases between them. CDR3 nucleotide sequence: TGTGCCAGCAGCACACAGGCGGCCACCGGGGAGCTGTTTTTT. This gives the protein CASSTQAATGELFF.

This clonotype has only a few counts. J is TRBJ2-5 and V is TRBV30; 7 nucleotides line up with TRBD1. The CDR3 spans 15 residues. CDR1 and CDR2 from the germline V gene are GTSNPN and SVGIG (reference sequence). V lost 1 base to trimming and J lost 1 base; unmatched junction nucleotides: 6. The DNA for the CDR3 is TGTGCCTGGAGTGCGACAGGGTCACCCCAAGAGACCCAGTACTTC. Its protein product is CAWSATGSPQETQYF.

This clonotype appeared once. The DNA for the CDR3 is TGCAGTGCTAGAGAACAGGGGGCTACTTACGAGCAGTACTTC. Translated, it gives CSAREQGATYEQYF. V usage is TRBV20-1 and J usage is TRBJ2-7; TRBD1 matches at 9 bases. V lost 0 bases to trimming and J lost 4 bases; unmatched junction nucleotides: 4. Germline V gene data show CDR1 as DFQATT and CDR2 as SNEGSKA (reference sequence). This CDR3 has 14 residues.

J is TRBJ1-3 and V is TRBV6-1, with D hard to call. CDR3 length equals 13 residues. The V gene's germline CDR1 is MNHNS and CDR2 SASEGT. Trimming shortened V by 6 bases and J by 2 bases, and 8 bases separated the two germline ends. CDR3 amino acids: CASRSSAGNTIYF. The CDR3 DNA reads as TGTGCCAGCAGATCTTCCGCTGGAAACACCATATATTTT.

The table lists this clonotype with a few counts. This rearrangement joins TRBV5-1 to TRBJ2-4; D call uncertain. V lost 2 bases and J lost 7, with 10 bases in between. Germline CDR1 reads SGHRS; CDR2 reads YFSETQ. There are 13 residues in the CDR3. The CDR3 DNA reads as TGCGCCAGCAGCTTAGCAGAGGTTAACATTCAGTACTTC. This translates into CASSLAEVNIQYF.

This clonotype was found a few times. DNA of the CDR3: TGTGCCAGCAGCGTCAGGGAGGGTGAGCAGTTCTTC. Protein product: CASSVREGEQFF. This sequence joins TRBV7-9 and TRBJ2-1, with 7 bases aligning to TRBD2. Trimming cost V 5 bases and J 9 bases; bases outside gene matches: 4. From germline, CDR1 is SEHNR and CDR2 FQNEAQ (reference sequence). The CDR3 contains 12 residues.

This clonotype has a handful of counts. The rearrangement uses TRBV3-1 and TRBJ2-1; the D is unclear. CDR1 is LGHDT, CDR2 YNNKEL, per germline (reference sequence). The CDR3 contains 13 residues. Trimming pared 1 base from V and 9 bases from J, leaving 10 bases between. The CDR3 loop is CASSQVGYSEQFF. In nucleotides, the CDR3 is TGTGCCAGCAGCCAAGTGGGATATAGTGAGCAGTTCTTC.

The V call is TRBV5-1, the J call TRBJ2-7; 7 bases align to TRBD1. The CDR3 runs to 16 residues. Germline loops: CDR1 SGHRS, CDR2 YFSETQ. Trimming removed 4 bases from V and 2 bases from J; junction bases left unmatched: 12. CDR3 DNA: TGCGCCAGCAGCGCCAACCGGGACAGTCTACCCTACGAGCAGTACTTC. It specifies CASSANRDSLPYEQYF.

There are many counts of this clonotype. The V gene is TRBV5-1, the J gene TRBJ2-1, with unresolved D. CDR1 and CDR2 from the germline V gene are SGHRS and YFSETQ. CDR3 size: 14 residues. The V and J ends lost 0 bases and 7 bases respectively, with 11 bases between them. CDR3: CASSLGNRGNEQFF. CDR3 nucleotide sequence: TGCGCCAGCAGCTTGGGGAATCGCGGAAATGAGCAGTTCTTC.

There are many counts of this clonotype. The DNA for the CDR3 is TGTGCCAGCAGGCGGACAGGCACCTATGGCTACACCTTC. Its translation is CASRRTGTYGYTF. The rearrangement joins TRBV28 to TRBJ1-2; 7 bases agree with TRBD1. J gave up 4 bases and V 6 bases, and 5 bases lay outside the gene matches. This CDR3 spans 13 amino acids. Germline CDR1 is MDHEN and CDR2 is SYDVKM.

This clonotype appeared a few times. This chain uses TRBV18 with TRBJ2-7; 11 bases match TRBD1. CDR3 length: 14 amino acids. V was pared by 3 bases and J by 10 bases, with 8 bases of the junction left unmatched. The germline gives CDR1 KGHSH, CDR2 LQKENI. The CDR3 DNA follows: TGTGCCAGCTCACCCTTCCGGGACAGGGGGATACAGTACTTC. Translating gives CASSPFRDRGIQYF.